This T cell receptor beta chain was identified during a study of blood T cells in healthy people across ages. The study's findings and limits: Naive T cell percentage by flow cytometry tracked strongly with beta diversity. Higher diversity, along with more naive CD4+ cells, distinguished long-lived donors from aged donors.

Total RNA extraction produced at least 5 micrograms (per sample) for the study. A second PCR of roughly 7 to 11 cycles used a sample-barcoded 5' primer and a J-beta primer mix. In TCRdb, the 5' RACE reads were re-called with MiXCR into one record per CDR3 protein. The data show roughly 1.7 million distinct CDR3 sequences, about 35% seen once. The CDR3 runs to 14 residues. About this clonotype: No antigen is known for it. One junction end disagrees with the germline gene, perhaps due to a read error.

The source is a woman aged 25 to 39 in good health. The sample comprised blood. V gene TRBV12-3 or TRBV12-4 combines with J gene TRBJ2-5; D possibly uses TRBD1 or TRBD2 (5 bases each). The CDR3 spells CASSLWGFQKTQYF. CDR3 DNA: TGTGCCAGCAGTTTGTGGGGGTTCCAAAAGACCCAGTACTTC.